This is a list of T cell receptor beta chains from one sample in a study of blood T cell repertoires in COVID-19. Profiling relied on immunoSEQ multiplex PCR, and the TCRdb table lists in-frame clones only, not all of them. The sample yields roughly 250,000 clones, 81% seen once. The source material was peripheral blood. These TCRs come from a woman aged 55 to 70 with active or convalescent COVID-19. Both conserved end residues are part of each CDR3. Each record gives: D gene, J gene, clone size, V gene, CDR3 DNA, CDR3 protein. The D gene is left open where the match is weak. The size of a clone is reported for some rows only, either as once, few or many, or as a class for expanded clones.

d_call: TRBD1
j_call: TRBJ1-4
clone_size: once
v_call: TRBV10-3
cdr3_nt: TGTGCCATCAGCCCCGGGACAGGGGGGGATGAAAAACTGTTTTTT
cdr3_aa: CAISPGTGGDEKLFF

d_call: TRBD1
j_call: TRBJ1-1
clone_size: .
v_call: TRBV19
cdr3_nt: TGTGCCAGTAACCACAGGACAGGGACGGTCACTGAAGCTTTCTTT
cdr3_aa: CASNHRTGTVTEAFF

d_call: .
j_call: TRBJ2-3
clone_size: .
v_call: TRBV7-9
cdr3_nt: TGTGCCAGCAGCGTGTCGGGGACTTACCTCCCTGATACGCAGTATTTT
cdr3_aa: CASSVSGTYLPDTQYF

d_call: TRBD2
j_call: TRBJ2-7
clone_size: .
v_call: TRBV7-9
cdr3_nt: TGTGCCAGCAGCCACCGGCTGGGGGGAGGGGCCTACGAGCAGTACTTC
cdr3_aa: CASSHRLGGGAYEQYF

d_call: TRBD2
j_call: TRBJ2-1
clone_size: .
v_call: TRBV13
cdr3_nt: TGTGCCAGCAGCTCCTCTAGCGGGGGTTTGAACAATGAGCAGTTCTTC
cdr3_aa: CASSSSSGGLNNEQFF

d_call: TRBD1
j_call: TRBJ1-6
clone_size: .
v_call: TRBV6-1
cdr3_nt: TGTGCCAGCAGTGAAGCCCAGGGGGATTCACCCCTCCACTTT
cdr3_aa: CASSEAQGDSPLHF

d_call: .
j_call: TRBJ1-1
clone_size: .
v_call: TRBV3-1/TRBV3-2
cdr3_nt: TGTGCCAGCAGCCAAGGAATGACAGGCAGAAAGGGCACTGAAGCTTTCTTT
cdr3_aa: CASSQGMTGRKGTEAFF

d_call: TRBD1
j_call: TRBJ1-1
clone_size: .
v_call: TRBV30
cdr3_nt: TGTGCCTGGGGTAAGGGACAGGGGAACACTGAAGCTTTCTTT
cdr3_aa: CAWGKGQGNTEAFF

d_call: .
j_call: TRBJ1-4
clone_size: .
v_call: TRBV7-2
cdr3_nt: TGTGCCAGCAGCTCGAGGACGGGGGAAAAACTGTTTTTT
cdr3_aa: CASSSRTGEKLFF

d_call: .
j_call: TRBJ1-2
clone_size: .
v_call: TRBV6-5
cdr3_nt: TGTGCCAGCAGTTATTATCCAGCGGCTAACTATGGCTACACCTTC
cdr3_aa: CASSYYPAANYGYTF

d_call: TRBD2
j_call: TRBJ2-5
clone_size: .
v_call: TRBV7-7
cdr3_nt: TGTGCCAGCAGCCCCTCGGGGGGATTTCAAGAGACCCAGTACTTC
cdr3_aa: CASSPSGGFQETQYF

d_call: .
j_call: TRBJ1-2
clone_size: .
v_call: TRBV5-4
cdr3_nt: TGTGCCAGCAGCACTAGGGATAACTATGGCTACACCTTC
cdr3_aa: CASSTRDNYGYTF

d_call: .
j_call: TRBJ2-6
clone_size: .
v_call: TRBV19
cdr3_nt: TGTGCCAGTAGTATGGGGAGCACTGGGGCCAACGTCCTGACTTTC
cdr3_aa: CASSMGSTGANVLTF